The 17 T cell receptor beta chains presented below share a single source sample, sequenced in a study of identical twins. TCRdb analysed the 5' RACE reads with MiXCR anew, one entry per CDR3 protein. The data contain roughly 770,000 distinct CDR3 sequences, about 20% of them seen just once; the ten biggest clones take up roughly 14%. The same sample was also studied in work on T cells expressing NK-cell markers.

The sequencing sample was made of PBMCs. The origin of the receptors is a woman aged 18-35 years in good health.

V usage is TRBV3-1 and J usage is TRBJ2-4, with no clear D. Germline CDR1 LGHDT, CDR2 YNNKEL (reference sequence). V was clipped by 2 bases and J by 7 bases, with 18 bases between them. The CDR3 totals 16 residues. CDR3 protein: CASSQYYSPLGNIQYF. CDR3 DNA sequence: TGTGCCAGCAGCCAATATTACTCCCCCTTAGGGAACATTCAGTACTTC.

The V gene is TRBV5-1, the J gene TRBJ2-7; either TRBD1 or TRBD2 may fit D (5 bases each). Germline V gene lookup returns CDR1 SGHRS and CDR2 YFSETQ. The CDR3 spans 15 residues. V dropped 0 bases and J dropped 3 bases, with 13 bases sitting between them. CDR3 DNA sequence: TGCGCCAGCAGCTTGGGGTCGGGGCCCCGCTACGAGCAGTACTTC. It is translated as CASSLGSGPRYEQYF.

This clonotype was observed a few times. The chain combines TRBV20-1 with TRBJ1-2; D is uncertain. V lost 7 bases, J lost 10 bases, and 16 bases lay in between. Per the germline V gene, CDR1 is DFQATT and CDR2 is SNEGSKA (reference sequence). CDR3 size: 11 residues. CDR3 sequence reads: CSVPLGNDYTF. The CDR3 DNA sequence: TGCAGTGTCCCCTTGGGGAATGACTACACCTTC.

The chain combines TRBV20-1 with TRBJ2-1, with TRBD2 matching 8 bases. Germline V lookup: CDR1 DFQATT, CDR2 SNEGSKA (reference sequence). This CDR3 has 15 amino acids. J lost 9 bases, V lost 6 bases, and 16 bases had no gene match. DNA of the CDR3: TGCAGTGCCGATAATCTAGCGGGCCGTGGTGGTGAGCAGTTCTTC. Residues: CSADNLAGRGGEQFF.

This clonotype came up a few times. The CDR3 DNA follows: TGCAGTGCTCGAGCCACTAGCCCCGGGGAGCTGTTTTTT. It codes for CSARATSPGELFF. The J gene is TRBJ2-2, the V gene TRBV20-1, with a possible D match to TRBD2 (6 bases). The CDR3 is 13 residues long. With 5 bases removed from V and 6 bases from J, the gap between germline ends came to 13 bases. The germline CDR1 and CDR2 sequences are DFQATT and SNEGSKA (reference sequence).

The chain joins TRBV15 to TRBJ2-2; TRBD1 or TRBD2 may be the D gene (5 bases each). The CDR3 totals 16 residues. CDR1 is LNHNV, CDR2 YYDKDF, per germline (reference sequence). CDR3 nucleotide sequence: TGTGCTACGAAACTGGAGATTATGGGGGACACCGGGGAGCTGTTTTTT. Its protein is CATKLEIMGDTGELFF.

This clonotype has a count of ten or more. This sequence joins TRBV6-2 or TRBV6-3 and TRBJ1-2; 7 nucleotides agree with TRBD1. The CDR3 is 15 residues long. V lost 2 bases, J lost 3 bases, and 6 bases stayed unmatched. The germline V gene encodes CDR1 MNHEY and CDR2 SVGEGT. The CDR3 here is CASSYDREGDYGYTF. The CDR3 DNA reads as TGTGCCAGCAGTTACGACAGGGAGGGGGACTATGGCTACACCTTC.

This clonotype was seen repeatedly, ten times or more. The CDR3 DNA is TGCAGTGCTAGCGGGCCGGGGGGGCTGGTAGATACGCAGTATTTT. This translates into CSASGPGGLVDTQYF. V gene TRBV20-1 combines with J gene TRBJ2-3; TRBD2 matches 8 bases. CDR3 length: 15 amino acids. Germline loops: CDR1 DFQATT, CDR2 SNEGSKA (reference sequence). The junction had 10 bases not matched to a gene; V was cut back by 3 bases and J by 5 bases.

In its sample, this clonotype was seen a few times. The chain couples TRBV4-3 to TRBJ2-7; 7 nucleotides match TRBD2. Germline trimming cut 5 bases from V and 2 bases from J; bases unmatched to any gene: 9. Germline CDR1 reads LGHNA; CDR2 reads YSLEER. This CDR3 contains 15 residues. CDR3 sequence: CASSFRDYPTYEQYF. The CDR3 DNA reads as TGCGCCAGCAGCTTTCGGGACTACCCCACCTACGAGCAGTACTTC.

This clonotype appeared a few times. The CDR3 DNA reads TGCAGTGCTAGTTCATCTCGAAACACGGCGTACGAGCAGTACTTC. This codes for CSASSSRNTAYEQYF. This chain uses TRBV20-1 with TRBJ2-7, with no clear D. Trimming stripped 3 bases from V and 4 bases from J, with 19 bases between. CDR1 and CDR2 from the germline V gene are DFQATT and SNEGSKA (reference sequence). CDR3 length: 15 residues.

In its sample, this clonotype was seen many times. The V and J genes are TRBV29-1 and TRBJ2-1; D possibly uses TRBD1 or TRBD2 (6 bases each). The CDR3 has 16 residues. Trimming removed 2 bases from V and 0 bases from J, with 14 bases in between. Germline V gene lookup returns CDR1 SQVTM and CDR2 ANQGSEA. Written as DNA, the CDR3 is TGCAGCGTTGAATTGTTTTCGGGGGCCTCCTACAATGAGCAGTTCTTC. Protein: CSVELFSGASYNEQFF.

With respect to this clonotype: Germline and junction disagree at one end, which may indicate a read error. This rearrangement joins TRBV15 to TRBJ2-1, with D perhaps matching TRBD1 (5 bases). Germline assignment: CDR1 LNHNV and CDR2 YYDKDF (reference sequence). The CDR3 consists of 16 residues. For the CDR3, the DNA is TGTGCCACCAGTAGAGAGGTGGGTCAGGGTAACAATGAGCAGTTCTTC. Translating it yields CATSREVGQGNNEQFF.

The rearrangement links TRBV20-1 to TRBJ2-1, with D maybe TRBD2 (6 bases). Germline V CDR1 and CDR2: DFQATT, SNEGSKA (reference sequence). The CDR3 is 11 residues long. The V end was cut by 3 bases, the J end by 15 bases, with 15 bases between. DNA of the CDR3: TGCAGTGCTAGTGGAGGGCCGTTGCTGTTCTTC. Protein sequence: CSASGGPLLFF.

This clonotype was observed a few times. The chain is built from TRBV25-1 and TRBJ2-4; D is perhaps TRBD1 or TRBD2 (6 bases each). V lost 5 bases and J lost 8, with 16 bases in between. CDR3 length: 14 residues. Germline lookup yields CDR1 MGHDK and CDR2 SYGVNS. Here the CDR3 reads CASSLAGGGYIQYF. DNA of the CDR3: TGTGCCAGCAGTCTGGCTGGAGGGGGATACATTCAGTACTTC.

The chain joins TRBV7-2 to TRBJ1-1; 9 bases are shared with TRBD1. Germline V gene lookup returns CDR1 SGHTA and CDR2 FQGNSA. The length of the CDR3 is 14 residues. Losses at the gene ends were 5 bases for V and 4 bases for J; bases not matched to a gene: 5. The CDR3 region is CASSRTGERTEAFF. Written as DNA, the CDR3 is TGTGCCAGCAGCAGGACAGGGGAGCGCACTGAAGCTTTCTTT. Complete variable domain (other parts from reference TRBV7-2 and TRBJ1-1): GAGVSQSPSNKVTEKGKDVELRCDPISGHTALYWYRQSLGQGLEFLIYFQGNSAPDKSGLPSDRFSAERTGGSVSTLTIQRTQQEDSAVYLCASSRTGERTEAFFGQGTRLTVV.

The chain employs TRBV29-1 and TRBJ1-2; 7 nucleotides match TRBD1. The CDR3 spans 12 residues. In germline, CDR1 is SQVTM, CDR2 ANQGSEA. The V gene end was trimmed by 6 bases and the J gene end by 8 bases; junction bases not matched to a gene: 9. CDR3 residues: CSVVPGTVGYTF. In nucleotides, the CDR3 is TGCAGCGTAGTACCCGGGACAGTCGGCTACACCTTC.

Comments on this clonotype: A much larger clone is a single base away; this may be a read error. The chain couples TRBV20-1 to TRBJ2-1; D gene uncertain. The V end was cut by 2 bases, the J end by 6 bases, with 11 bases between. From germline, CDR1 is DFQATT and CDR2 SNEGSKA (reference sequence). This CDR3 is 13 amino acids long. DNA of the CDR3: TGCAGTGCTAGACTAGGCCCCTGCAATGAGCAGTTCTTC. Amino acids: CSARLGPCNEQFF.